A single sample gave rise to the 25 T cell receptor beta chains below, sequenced in a study of T cell responses to AZD1222 COVID-19 vaccine. TCRdb's copy holds only in-frame clones and misses some; the assay was immunoSEQ multiplex PCR. This sample yields 140,000 or so clones, of which around 84% are seen a single time; 5.1% belongs to the top ten. Material: peripheral blood, obtained 28 days after the second AZD1222 dose. The source is an adult who received the AZD1222 COVID-19 vaccine.

This rearrangement joins TRBV5-6 to TRBJ1-3; D call uncertain. CDR1 is SGHDT and CDR2 is YYEEEE in the germline V gene. V lost 0 bases, J lost 0 bases, and 7 bases lay in between. This CDR3 is 15 amino acids long. CDR3 bases: TGTGCCAGCAGCTTGGGGCGGAGCTCTGGAAACACCATATATTTT. This codes for CASSLGRSSGNTIYF.

The chain couples TRBV6-5 to TRBJ1-1; D is possibly TRBD1 (6 bases). CDR3 length: 13 residues. The germline CDR1 and CDR2 sequences are MNHEY and SVGAGI. With 9 bases removed from V and 4 bases from J, the gap between germline ends came to 15 bases. The CDR3 protein is CASIQGLGTEAFF. CDR3 coding DNA: TGTGCCAGTATCCAGGGGTTGGGCACTGAAGCTTTCTTT.

The chain employs TRBV2 and TRBJ2-1; D perhaps matches TRBD1 (6 bases). The CDR3 is 14 residues long. The V end lost 10 bases, the J end lost 2 bases, and 15 bases lay between the germline ends. The germline V gene encodes CDR1 SNHLY and CDR2 FYNNEI. CDR3 sequence (DNA): TGTGCCAACCTCGTCAGGGGCCCCTACAATGAGCAGTTCTTC. It is translated as CANLVRGPYNEQFF.

This clone appeared a few times. The chain has TRBV10-2 and TRBJ1-3; D unclear. Germline V CDR1 and CDR2: WSHSY, SAAADI. V dropped 4 bases and J dropped 1 base, with 5 bases sitting between them. The CDR3 runs to 13 residues. The CDR3 loop is CASSGQSGNTIYF. In DNA form, the CDR3 reads TGCGCCAGCAGTGGTCAGTCTGGAAACACCATATATTTT.

V is TRBV29-1 and J is TRBJ1-1; 9 bases are a match to TRBD1. Looked up from germline, CDR1 is SQVTM and CDR2 is ANQGSEA. With V trimmed by 6 bases and J by 1 base, 6 bases remained unmatched. There are 14 residues in the CDR3. This CDR3 reads CSVRDRESNTEAFF. Here the CDR3 DNA reads TGCAGCGTCCGGGACAGGGAGTCGAACACTGAAGCTTTCTTT.

The chain carries TRBV27 and TRBJ2-1; 7 positions agree with TRBD2. The length of the CDR3 is 12 residues. Germline V CDR1 and CDR2: MNHEY, SMNVEV (reference sequence). V lost 3 bases and J lost 10; bases outside the gene matches: 3. The CDR3 DNA reads TGTGCCAGCAGTTTTGGGGAGGGGGAGCAGTTCTTC. Residues: CASSFGEGEQFF.

This clone has more than one count but fewer than ten. The chain carries TRBV7-9 and TRBJ2-2; perhaps D is TRBD1 or TRBD2 (5 bases each). Germline V lookup: CDR1 SEHNR, CDR2 FQNEAQ (reference sequence). Trimming shortened V by 7 bases and J by 2 bases, and 11 bases separated the two germline ends. The CDR3 is 14 amino acids. CDR3 bases: TGTGCCAGCAAGGAAGGGACCAACACCGGGGAGCTGTTTTTT. It specifies CASKEGTNTGELFF. The full variable domain, rest sourced from reference TRBV7-9 and TRBJ2-2, is DTGVSQNPRHKITKRGQNVTFRCDPISEHNRLYWYRQTLGQGPEFLTYFQNEAQLEKSRLLSDRFSAERPKGSFSTLEIQRTEQGDSAMYLCASKEGTNTGELFFGEGSRLTVL.

The genes are TRBV4-2 and TRBJ1-5, with unresolved D. Looked up from germline, CDR1 is LGHNA and CDR2 is YNFKEQ. V lost 0 bases to trimming and J lost 0 bases, with 6 bases between them. The CDR3 is 15 residues long. CDR3 sequence (DNA): TGTGCCAGCAGCCAAGACCCGTATAGCAATCAGCCCCAGCATTTT. Translation: CASSQDPYSNQPQHF.

The chain uses TRBV28 and TRBJ2-5; 10 bases agree with TRBD1. CDR1 MDHEN and CDR2 SYDVKM come from the germline V gene. This CDR3 is 17 amino acids long. V trimming: 4 bases; J trimming: 5 bases; junction bases outside the gene matches: 13. The CDR3 reads CASSSPLVTGGAETQYF. The CDR3 bases are TGTGCCAGCAGTTCACCCCTCGTGACAGGGGGCGCGGAGACCCAGTACTTC. Complete variable domain (other parts from reference TRBV28 and TRBJ2-5): DVKVTQSSRYLVKRTGEKVFLECVQDMDHENMFWYRQDPGLGLRLIYFSYDVKMKEKGDIPEGYSVSREKKERFSLILESASTNQTSMYLCASSSPLVTGGAETQYFGPGTRLLVL.

The gene calls are TRBV6-5 and TRBJ2-1, with no clear D. Germline CDR1 reads MNHEY; CDR2 reads SVGAGI. The ends were cut back, 1 base at V and 3 bases at J, with 10 bases in the middle. CDR3 length equals 15 residues. The CDR3 sequence: CASSYLGLSYNEQFF. In DNA, the CDR3 is TGTGCCAGCAGTTACTTAGGGTTGAGCTACAATGAGCAGTTCTTC.

The chain combines TRBV4-2 with TRBJ1-1; no definite D call. CDR1 and CDR2 (germline): LGHNA, YNFKEQ. This CDR3 has 15 residues. V was cut by 3 bases and J by 3 bases, with 14 bases left in between. The CDR3, as DNA: TGTGCCAGCAGCCAGGTCGAGGGCGGGGACACTGAAGCTTTCTTT. Translated, it gives CASSQVEGGDTEAFF.

The chain carries TRBV19 and TRBJ2-4, with unresolved D. The CDR3 totals 13 residues. Germline CDR1 is LNHDA and CDR2 is SQIVND (reference sequence). V lost 6 bases to trimming and J lost 4 bases, with 10 bases between them. In DNA, the CDR3 is TGTGCCAGTAGGGACGGCGGTAAAAACATTCAGTACTTC. Residues: CASRDGGKNIQYF.

J is TRBJ1-4 and V is TRBV7-9, with D possibly being TRBD1 (6 bases). The V and J ends lost 5 bases and 3 bases respectively, with 10 bases between them. The CDR3 consists of 14 residues. Germline-derived CDR1 and CDR2 are SEHNR and FQNEAQ (reference sequence). The chain's CDR3 is CASSRPGANEKLFF. For the CDR3, the DNA is TGTGCCAGCAGCCGGCCAGGGGCTAATGAAAAACTGTTTTTT. The whole variable domain, remainder taken from reference TRBV7-9 and TRBJ1-4, is DTGVSQNPRHKITKRGQNVTFRCDPISEHNRLYWYRQTLGQGPEFLTYFQNEAQLEKSRLLSDRFSAERPKGSFSTLEIQRTEQGDSAMYLCASSRPGANEKLFFGSGTQLSVL.

The genes are TRBV3-1 (or the pseudogene TRBV3-2) and TRBJ2-7; 9 nucleotides line up with TRBD1. The germline CDR1 and CDR2 sequences are LGHDT and YNNKEL (reference sequence). The CDR3 is 15 residues long. Trimming cost V 5 bases and J 1 base; bases outside gene matches: 6. The CDR3 nucleotides read TGTGCCAGCAGCTCCGGGACAGGGTTTTCCTACGAGCAGTACTTC. This codes for CASSSGTGFSYEQYF.

The chain uses TRBV7-2 and TRBJ2-1, with D tentatively TRBD2 (6 bases). This CDR3 contains 15 residues. CDR1 SGHTA and CDR2 FQGNSA come from the germline V gene. With 5 bases removed from V and 10 bases from J, the gap between germline ends came to 21 bases. CDR3 nucleotides: TGTGCCAGCAGCCCTCGCGGTGGTAGCGGATTCGAGCAGTTCTTC. Amino acids: CASSPRGGSGFEQFF.

This chain links TRBV27 with TRBJ2-1; 8 positions agree with TRBD2. This CDR3 has 15 residues. The ends lost 6 bases at V and 4 bases at J; junction bases unmatched: 8. Germline V gene data show CDR1 as MNHEY and CDR2 as SMNVEV (reference sequence). The CDR3 reads CASRMIGRGYNEQFF. CDR3 sequence (DNA): TGTGCCAGCAGGATGATCGGGAGGGGGTACAATGAGCAGTTCTTC.

V is TRBV7-9 and J is TRBJ2-3, with 16 bases lining up with TRBD2. The junction had 8 bases not matched to a gene; V was cut back by 4 bases and J by 13 bases. This CDR3 spans 15 amino acids. CDR1 and CDR2 (germline): SEHNR, FQNEAQ (reference sequence). This CDR3 is CASSWGLAGGPLKYF. CDR3 bases: TGTGCCAGCAGCTGGGGACTAGCGGGGGGGCCGCTAAAGTATTTT.

The chain uses TRBV28 and TRBJ1-2, with D perhaps TRBD1 (5 bases). The CDR3 sequence is 16 residues long. Germline CDR1 MDHEN, CDR2 SYDVKM. V was trimmed by 2 bases and J by 1 base, leaving 14 bases between them. This chain's CDR3 is CASSLPRGRGNYGYTF. In DNA, the CDR3 is TGTGCCAGCAGTTTACCTAGGGGTCGGGGTAACTATGGCTACACCTTC.

The chain has TRBV19 and TRBJ1-2; D remains ambiguous. The CDR3 extends over 13 amino acids. The ends were cut back, 3 bases at V and 3 bases at J, with 8 bases in the middle. Germline V gene data show CDR1 as LNHDA and CDR2 as SQIVND (reference sequence). The CDR3 sequence is CASSINSYYGYTF. In DNA form, the CDR3 reads TGTGCCAGTAGTATTAACAGTTACTATGGCTACACCTTC.

The V call is TRBV5-6, the J call TRBJ1-2, with D perhaps TRBD1 (5 bases). This CDR3 spans 14 amino acids. V was trimmed by 3 bases and J by 3 bases, leaving 12 bases between them. Per germline, CDR1 SGHDT and CDR2 YYEEEE. The chain's CDR3 is CASSSLGPDYGYTF. The CDR3 DNA reads as TGTGCCAGCAGCTCTTTGGGGCCCGACTATGGCTACACCTTC. Full variable domain (missing parts from reference TRBV5-6 and TRBJ1-2): DAGVTQSPTHLIKTRGQQVTLRCSPKSGHDTVSWYQQALGQGPQFIFQYYEEEERQRGNFPDRFSGHQFPNYSSELNVNALLLGDSALYLCASSSLGPDYGYTFGSGTRLTVV.

This chain connects TRBV3-1 (or the pseudogene TRBV3-2) to TRBJ2-1; 7 nucleotides agree with TRBD2. CDR3 length equals 15 residues. V was pared by 3 bases and J by 0 bases, with 2 bases of the junction left unmatched. Germline CDR1 is LGHDT and CDR2 is YNNKEL (reference sequence). CDR3 residues: CASSQGEGSYNEQFF. DNA of the CDR3: TGTGCCAGCAGCCAGGGGGAGGGCTCCTACAATGAGCAGTTCTTC.

Of note for this clone: Within the sample, other DNA sequences also encode this same CDR3. V and J are TRBV27 and TRBJ1-1; D unclear. The CDR3 is 13 residues long. V was clipped by 6 bases and J by 1 base, with 9 bases between them. Germline CDR1 MNHEY, CDR2 SMNVEV (reference sequence). The CDR3 DNA follows: TGTGCCAGCAGCCTAACATCGAACACTGAAGCTTTCTTT. Translated, it gives CASSLTSNTEAFF.

This clone was recorded many times. The chain couples TRBV5-6 to TRBJ2-7, with a possible D match to TRBD1 (5 bases). The germline CDR1 and CDR2 sequences are SGHDT and YYEEEE. Trimming cost V 4 bases and J 4 bases, with 21 bases left between them. The CDR3 consists of 16 residues. CDR3 bases: TGTGCCAGCAGCCAAACACTTCTAGGGGTTTATTACGAGCAGTACTTC. Translated, it gives CASSQTLLGVYYEQYF.

The sample holds one count of this clone. The rearrangement joins TRBV3-1 (or the pseudogene TRBV3-2) to TRBJ2-3; no clear D. The germline V gene has CDR1 LGHDT and CDR2 YNNKEL (reference sequence). This CDR3 spans 12 amino acids. V shed 4 bases and J shed 4 bases, with 6 bases lying between them. CDR3 sequence reads: CASSLLADTQYF. CDR3 DNA sequence: TGTGCCAGCAGCCTCCTAGCAGATACGCAGTATTTT.

The J gene is TRBJ2-1, the V gene TRBV24-1, with 7 bases matching TRBD1. This CDR3 is built from 13 residues. Germline V gives CDR1 KGHDR, CDR2 SFDVKD. Trimming at V came to 7 bases and at J to 8 bases, leaving 7 bases not matched to a gene. As DNA, the CDR3 is TGTGCCACCAGAAGGGGGCTGGATGATGAGCAGTTCTTC. Translating it yields CATRRGLDDEQFF.